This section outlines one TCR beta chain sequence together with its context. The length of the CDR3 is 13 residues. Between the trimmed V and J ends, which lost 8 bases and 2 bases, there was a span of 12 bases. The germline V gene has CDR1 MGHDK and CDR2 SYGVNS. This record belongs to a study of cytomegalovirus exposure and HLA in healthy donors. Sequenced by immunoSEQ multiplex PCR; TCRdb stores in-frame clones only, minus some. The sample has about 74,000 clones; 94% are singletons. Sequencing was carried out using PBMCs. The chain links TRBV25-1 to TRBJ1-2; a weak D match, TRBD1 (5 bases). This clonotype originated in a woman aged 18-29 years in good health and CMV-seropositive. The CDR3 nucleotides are TGTGCCAGCGGGACTTCCTGGAACTATGGCTACACCTTC. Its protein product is CASGTSWNYGYTF.